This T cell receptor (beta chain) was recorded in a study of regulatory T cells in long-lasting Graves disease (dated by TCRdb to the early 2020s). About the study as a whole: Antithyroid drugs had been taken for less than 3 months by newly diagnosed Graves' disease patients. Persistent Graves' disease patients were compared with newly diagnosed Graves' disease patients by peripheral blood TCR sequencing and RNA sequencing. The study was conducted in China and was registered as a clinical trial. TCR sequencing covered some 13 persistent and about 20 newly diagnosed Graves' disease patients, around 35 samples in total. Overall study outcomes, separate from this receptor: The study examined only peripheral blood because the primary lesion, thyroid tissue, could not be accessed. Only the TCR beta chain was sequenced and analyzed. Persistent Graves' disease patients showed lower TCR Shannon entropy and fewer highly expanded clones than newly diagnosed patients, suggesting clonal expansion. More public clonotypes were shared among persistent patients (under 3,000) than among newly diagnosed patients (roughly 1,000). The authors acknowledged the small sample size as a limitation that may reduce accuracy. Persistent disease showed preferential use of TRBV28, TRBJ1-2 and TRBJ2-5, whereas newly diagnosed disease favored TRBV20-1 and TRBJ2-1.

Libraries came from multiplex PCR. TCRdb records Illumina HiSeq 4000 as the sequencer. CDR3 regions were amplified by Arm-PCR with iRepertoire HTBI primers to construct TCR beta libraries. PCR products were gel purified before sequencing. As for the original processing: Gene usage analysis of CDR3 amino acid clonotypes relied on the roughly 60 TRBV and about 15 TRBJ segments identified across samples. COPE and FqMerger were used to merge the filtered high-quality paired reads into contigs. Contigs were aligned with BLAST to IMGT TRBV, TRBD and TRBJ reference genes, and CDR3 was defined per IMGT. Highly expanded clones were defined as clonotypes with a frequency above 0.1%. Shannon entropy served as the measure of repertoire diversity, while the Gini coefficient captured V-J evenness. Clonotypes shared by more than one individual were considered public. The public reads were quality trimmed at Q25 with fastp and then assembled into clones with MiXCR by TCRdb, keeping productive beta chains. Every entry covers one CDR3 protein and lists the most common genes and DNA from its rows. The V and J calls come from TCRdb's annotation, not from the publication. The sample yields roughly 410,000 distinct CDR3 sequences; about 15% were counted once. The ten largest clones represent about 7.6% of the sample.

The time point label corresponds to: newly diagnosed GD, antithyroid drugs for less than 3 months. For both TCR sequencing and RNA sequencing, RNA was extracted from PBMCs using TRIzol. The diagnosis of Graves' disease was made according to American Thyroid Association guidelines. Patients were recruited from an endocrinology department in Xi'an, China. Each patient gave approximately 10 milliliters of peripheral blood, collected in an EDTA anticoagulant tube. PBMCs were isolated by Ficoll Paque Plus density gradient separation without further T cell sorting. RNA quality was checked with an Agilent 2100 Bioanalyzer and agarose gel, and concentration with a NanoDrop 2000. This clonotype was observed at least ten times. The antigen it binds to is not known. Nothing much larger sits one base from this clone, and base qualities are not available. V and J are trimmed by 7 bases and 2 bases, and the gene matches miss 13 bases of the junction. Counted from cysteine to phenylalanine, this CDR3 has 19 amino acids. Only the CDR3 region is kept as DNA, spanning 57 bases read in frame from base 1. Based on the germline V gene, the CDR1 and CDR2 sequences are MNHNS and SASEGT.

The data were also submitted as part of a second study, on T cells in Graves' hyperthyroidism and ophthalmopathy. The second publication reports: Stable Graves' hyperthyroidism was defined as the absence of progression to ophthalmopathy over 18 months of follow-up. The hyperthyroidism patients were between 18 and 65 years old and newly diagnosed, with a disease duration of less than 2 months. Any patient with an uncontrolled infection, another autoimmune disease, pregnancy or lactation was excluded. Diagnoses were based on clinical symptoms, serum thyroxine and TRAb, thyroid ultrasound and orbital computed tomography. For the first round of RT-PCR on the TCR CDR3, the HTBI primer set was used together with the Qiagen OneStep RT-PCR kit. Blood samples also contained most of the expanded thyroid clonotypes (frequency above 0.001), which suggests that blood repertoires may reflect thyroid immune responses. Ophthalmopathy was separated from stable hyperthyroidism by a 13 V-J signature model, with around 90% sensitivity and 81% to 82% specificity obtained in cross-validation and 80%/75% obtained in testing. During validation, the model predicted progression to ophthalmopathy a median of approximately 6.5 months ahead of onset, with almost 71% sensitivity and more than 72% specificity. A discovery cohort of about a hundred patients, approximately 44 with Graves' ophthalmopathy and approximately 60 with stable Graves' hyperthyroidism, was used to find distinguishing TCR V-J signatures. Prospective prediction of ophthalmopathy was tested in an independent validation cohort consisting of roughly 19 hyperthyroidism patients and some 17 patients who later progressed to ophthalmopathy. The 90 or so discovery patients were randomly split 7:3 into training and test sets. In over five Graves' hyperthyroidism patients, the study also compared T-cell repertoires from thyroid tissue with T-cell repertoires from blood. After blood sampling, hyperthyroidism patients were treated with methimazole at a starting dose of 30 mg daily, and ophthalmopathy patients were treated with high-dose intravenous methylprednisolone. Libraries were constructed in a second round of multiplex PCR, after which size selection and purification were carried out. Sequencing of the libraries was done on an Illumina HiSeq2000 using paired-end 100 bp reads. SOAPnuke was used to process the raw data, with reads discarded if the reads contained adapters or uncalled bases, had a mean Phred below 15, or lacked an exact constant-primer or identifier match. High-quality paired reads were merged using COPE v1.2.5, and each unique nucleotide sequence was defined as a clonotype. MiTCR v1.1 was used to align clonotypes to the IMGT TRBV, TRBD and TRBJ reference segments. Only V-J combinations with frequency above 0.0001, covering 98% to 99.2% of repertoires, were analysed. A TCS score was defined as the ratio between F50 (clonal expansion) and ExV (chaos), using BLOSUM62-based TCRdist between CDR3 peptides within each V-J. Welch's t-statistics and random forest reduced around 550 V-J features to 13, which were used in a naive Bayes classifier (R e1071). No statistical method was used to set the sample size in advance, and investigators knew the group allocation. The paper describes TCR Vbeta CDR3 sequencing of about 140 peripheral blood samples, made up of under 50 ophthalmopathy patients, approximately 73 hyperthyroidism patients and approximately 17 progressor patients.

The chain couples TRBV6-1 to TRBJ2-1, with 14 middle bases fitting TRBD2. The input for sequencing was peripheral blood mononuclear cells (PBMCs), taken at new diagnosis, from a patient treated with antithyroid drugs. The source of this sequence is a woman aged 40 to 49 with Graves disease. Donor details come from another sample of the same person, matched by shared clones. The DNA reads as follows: TGTGCCAGCAACTCACGGGGACTAGCGGGAGTAGGTACCTACAATGAGCAGTTCTTC. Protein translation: CASNSRGLAGVGTYNEQFF.